This TCR beta chain derives from a study of blood T cell repertoires in COVID-19. Study in general: Sites across the United States, Italy and Spain contributed samples from acute and convalescent COVID-19.

The CDR3 contains 11 residues. Between the trimmed V and J ends, which lost 3 bases and 8 bases, there was a span of 5 bases. Germline CDR1 reads LNHDA; CDR2 reads SQIVND (reference sequence). Authors' data handling: Reference gene primers were amplified, and this amplification served to estimate nucleated cell counts. This table comes from immunoSEQ multiplex PCR, and its TCRdb copy is limited to in-frame clones, with some not included. That table supplies the V and J calls and clone size; D and trimming were determined from the DNA. The sample has around 250,000 clones; around 80% are singletons. Material for sequencing was peripheral blood. The chain has TRBV19 and TRBJ1-3; D is unresolved. This TCR was recovered from a woman younger than 30 with acute or convalescent COVID-19. DNA of the CDR3: TGTGCCAGTAGTATGCGGGACACCATATATTTT. Translation: CASSMRDTIYF.